A single T cell receptor (beta chain) is shown here with its context. The sample comes from a study of tumor-infiltrating lymphocytes in oesophageal squamous cell carcinoma. TCRdb reprocessed the PCR reads with MiXCR, giving one entry per CDR3 protein. The table shows approximately 18,000 distinct CDR3 sequences, with roughly 37% occurring only once. Germline CDR1 reads LNHNV; CDR2 reads YYDKDF (reference sequence). The CDR3 is 13 amino acids. This receptor was identified in a male donor with esophageal squamous cell carcinoma. This chain joins TRBV15 and TRBJ2-1, with TRBD2 identical over 12 bases. The DNA end is a closer match to TRBJ2-5, so the J assignment may be wrong. Sequencing was carried out using blood. The CDR3 nucleotides are TGTGCCACCTCGGGACTAGCGGGAGAGACCCAGTACTTC. Translation gives CATSGLAGETQYF.